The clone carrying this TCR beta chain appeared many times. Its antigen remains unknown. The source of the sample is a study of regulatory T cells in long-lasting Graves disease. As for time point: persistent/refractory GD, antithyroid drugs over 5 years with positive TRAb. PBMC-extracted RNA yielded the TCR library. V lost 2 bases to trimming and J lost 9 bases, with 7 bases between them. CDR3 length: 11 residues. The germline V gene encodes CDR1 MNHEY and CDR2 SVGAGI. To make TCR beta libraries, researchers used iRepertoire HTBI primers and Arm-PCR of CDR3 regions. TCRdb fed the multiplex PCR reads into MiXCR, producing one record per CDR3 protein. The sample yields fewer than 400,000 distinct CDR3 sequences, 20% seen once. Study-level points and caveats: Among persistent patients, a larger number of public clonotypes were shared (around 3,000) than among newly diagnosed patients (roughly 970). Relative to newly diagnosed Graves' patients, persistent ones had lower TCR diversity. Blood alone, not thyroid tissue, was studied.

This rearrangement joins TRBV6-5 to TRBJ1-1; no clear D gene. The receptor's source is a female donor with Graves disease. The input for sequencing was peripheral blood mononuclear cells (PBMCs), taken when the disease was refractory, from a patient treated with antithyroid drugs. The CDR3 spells CASSYGQKAFF. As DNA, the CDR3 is TGTGCCAGCAGTTACGGTCAGAAAGCTTTCTTT.